This T cell receptor (beta chain) appears in the sequencing data of a study of blood T cell repertoires in COVID-19. Looking at the study overall: The study drew acute and convalescent COVID-19 samples from the United States, Italy and Spain. The cDNA or gDNA used as material had been derived from T cells, B-cell-depleted T cells, or PBMCs.

In this sample, this clone turned up a few times. The CDR3 totals 13 residues. V dropped 2 bases and J dropped 5; count of bases not matched to a gene: 2. CDR1 is SGDLS, CDR2 YYNGEE, per germline. Original handling: Counts of nucleated cells, estimated from reference gene primer amplification, were obtained. Clones were sequenced by immunoSEQ multiplex PCR, and TCRdb holds only the in-frame ones, with some missing. That table is the source of V, J and clone size, and D and trimming were worked out from the DNA. Of tens of thousands of clones in the sample, roughly 85% were seen once. Sequenced: peripheral blood. This TCR came from a human donor in a cohort sampled during active COVID-19. V and J are TRBV9 and TRBJ1-2, with 8 bases lining up with TRBD1. CDR3 amino acids: CASSVNRGYGYTF. CDR3 nucleotides: TGTGCCAGCAGCGTGAACAGGGGGTATGGCTACACCTTC.